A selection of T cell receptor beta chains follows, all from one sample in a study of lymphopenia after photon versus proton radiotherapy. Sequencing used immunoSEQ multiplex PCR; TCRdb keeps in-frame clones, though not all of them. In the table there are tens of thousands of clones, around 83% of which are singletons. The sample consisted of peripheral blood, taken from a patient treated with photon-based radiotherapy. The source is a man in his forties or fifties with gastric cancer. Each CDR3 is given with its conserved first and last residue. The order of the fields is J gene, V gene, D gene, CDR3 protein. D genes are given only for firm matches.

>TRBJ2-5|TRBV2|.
CASTRRGSGTQYF
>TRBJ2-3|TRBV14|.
CASSPRWNTDTQYF
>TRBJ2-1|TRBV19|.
CASSIGVGNEQFF
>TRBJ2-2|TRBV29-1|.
CSVEWGGGTGELFF
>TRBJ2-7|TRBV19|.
CASSLSWDPYYEQYF
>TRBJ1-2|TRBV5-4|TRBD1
CASTPKRQGGSYGYTF
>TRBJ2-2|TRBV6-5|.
CASSFRRDTGELFF
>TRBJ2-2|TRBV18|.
CASSPLGGIGPGELFF
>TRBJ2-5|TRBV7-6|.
CASSRRGQGETQYF
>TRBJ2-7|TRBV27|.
CASSSMGSEGSYEQYF
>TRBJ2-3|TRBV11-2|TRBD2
CASSLAGTSDTQYF
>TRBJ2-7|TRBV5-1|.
CASSPAERRSEQYF
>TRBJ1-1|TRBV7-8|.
CASSPRVRPTLNTEAFF
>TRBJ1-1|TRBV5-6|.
CASSFGDTEAFF
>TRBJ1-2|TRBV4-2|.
CASSQEGGGYTF
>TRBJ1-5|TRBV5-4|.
CASSPEPTGPQHF
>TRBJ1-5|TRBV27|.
CASSLARSNQPQHF
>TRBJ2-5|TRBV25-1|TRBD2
CASSESSGLAGLQETQYF
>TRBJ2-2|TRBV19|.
CASTNHRGLAGETGELFF
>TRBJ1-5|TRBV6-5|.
CASSSTGSRPQHF
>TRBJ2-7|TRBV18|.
CASSLRASRQYF
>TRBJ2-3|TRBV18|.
CASSSYTDTQYF
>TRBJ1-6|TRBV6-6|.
CASSYSARNDSPLHF
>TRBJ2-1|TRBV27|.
CASRGGRVEQFF
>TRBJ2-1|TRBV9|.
CASSVGPPPYNEQFF
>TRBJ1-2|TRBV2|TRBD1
CASRASGTGYGYTF
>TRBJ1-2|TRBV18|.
CASSPGRVLSFGYTF
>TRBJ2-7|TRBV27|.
CASSPTTPSSHEQYF
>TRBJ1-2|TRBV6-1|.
CASIQAQRDGYTF
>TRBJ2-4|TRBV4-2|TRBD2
CASSPGTSGSLAKNIQYF
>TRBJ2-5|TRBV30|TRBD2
CAWSGGRGEGTQYF
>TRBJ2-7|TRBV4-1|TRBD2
CASSQDRFLRGGSSYEQYF